Below, 22 T cell receptor beta chains from the same sample are listed, as sequenced in a study of T cell responses to AZD1222 COVID-19 vaccine. The protocol was immunoSEQ multiplex PCR, while the TCRdb copy is restricted to in-frame clones and leaves out a portion. The sample lists approximately 110,000 clones; around 88% were seen once. Sequenced here: peripheral blood, sampled on day 0 of AZD1222 vaccination. These receptors came from an adult in good health.

In its sample, this clone was seen a few times. V is TRBV4-3 and J is TRBJ1-6; 9 bases fit TRBD1. There are 16 residues in the CDR3. The V gene's germline CDR1 is LGHNA and CDR2 YSLEER. V lost 3 bases, J lost 9 bases, and 9 bases stayed unmatched. The CDR3 is CASSQTTGGELSPLHF. CDR3 DNA: TGCGCCAGCAGCCAGACTACAGGGGGCGAACTTTCACCCCTCCACTTT.

The chain recombines TRBV11-2 with TRBJ1-3; perhaps TRBD1 as D (5 bases). Deletions cut 4 bases from V and 3 bases from J, with 7 bases between. The CDR3 sequence is 13 residues long. CDR1 and CDR2 from the germline V gene are SGHAT and FQNNGV. CDR3 loop: CASSSQGGNTIYF. CDR3 in DNA: TGTGCCAGCAGCTCCCAGGGTGGAAACACCATATATTTT.

The chain links TRBV4-3 to TRBJ1-6, with D uncertain. V lost 0 bases and J 7 bases, leaving 13 bases between the germline ends. Germline assignment: CDR1 LGHNA and CDR2 YSLEER. The CDR3 extends over 16 amino acids. Here the CDR3 DNA reads TGCGCCAGCAGCCAAGATATGGCAGAGTCGAATTCACCCCTCCACTTT. This translates into CASSQDMAESNSPLHF.

This clone was recorded a few times. Sequence at one end of the junction differs from germline and may be a read error. The rearrangement joins TRBV12-3 or TRBV12-4 to TRBJ1-4, with TRBD1 as a possible D gene (6 bases). CDR3 length: 12 residues. DNA of the CDR3: TGTGCCAGCCGTGGACCGGGAGCGGACAGATCATTT. As protein: CASRGPGADRSF.

The chain links TRBV4-3 to TRBJ2-3; D remains unclear. CDR1 is LGHNA and CDR2 is YSLEER in the germline V gene. The CDR3 is 14 residues long. Trimming left V 6 bases short and J 2 bases short, with 12 bases between. The CDR3 nucleotides are TGCGCCAGCAGTCCCAAGCACCACACAGATACGCAGTATTTT. Translating it yields CASSPKHHTDTQYF.

The chain is built from TRBV9 and TRBJ2-2, with 9 bases aligning to TRBD1. Germline CDR1 is SGDLS and CDR2 is YYNGEE. This CDR3 spans 17 amino acids. V was clipped by 0 bases and J by 3 bases; unmatched bases: 6. The CDR3, as DNA: TGTGCCAGCAGCGTAGCCACAGGGGGCTCGGACACCGGGGAGCTGTTTTTT. Protein: CASSVATGGSDTGELFF.

The table lists this clone with a count of one. This rearrangement joins TRBV6-2 or TRBV6-3 to TRBJ1-1; the D is unclear. From germline, CDR1 is MNHEY and CDR2 SVGEGT. CDR3 size: 12 residues. V lost 3 bases and J lost 4, with 6 bases in between. This CDR3 is CASSYWTTEAFF. In DNA, the CDR3 is TGTGCCAGCAGTTATTGGACCACTGAAGCTTTCTTT.

V gene TRBV28 combines with J gene TRBJ2-1, with TRBD2 matching over 10 bases. Germline CDR1 and CDR2: MDHEN and SYDVKM. Trimming removed 6 bases from V and 5 bases from J; junction bases left unmatched: 10. This CDR3 is 16 amino acids long. The CDR3 here is CASRRLAGDINNEQFF. The CDR3 nucleotides are TGTGCCAGCAGGCGGCTAGCGGGGGACATAAACAATGAGCAGTTCTTC.

The chain is built from TRBV7-3 and TRBJ2-5, with a weak D call TRBD1 (5 bases). The germline V gene encodes CDR1 SGHTA and CDR2 FQGTGA. With 2 bases removed from V and 4 bases from J, the gap between germline ends came to 14 bases. The CDR3 runs 15 residues. CDR3 protein: CASSLQGRGGETQYF. The CDR3 DNA reads TGTGCCAGCAGCTTACAGGGAAGGGGTGGAGAGACCCAGTACTTC.

The V and J genes are TRBV2 and TRBJ2-6; D remains unclear. There are 16 residues in the CDR3. Germline CDR1 SNHLY, CDR2 FYNNEI. The ends were cut back, 0 bases at V and 0 bases at J, with 6 bases in the middle. CDR3 coding DNA: TGTGCCAGCAGTGAAGCCGGGTTCTCTGGGGCCAACGTCCTGACTTTC. Its translation: CASSEAGFSGANVLTF. The entire variable domain, with the rest obtained from reference TRBV2 and TRBJ2-6, is as follows: EPEVTQTPSHQVTQMGQEVILRCVPISNHLYFYWYRQILGQKVEFLVSFYNNEISEKSEIFDDQFSVERPDGSNFTLKIRSTKLEDSAMYFCASSEAGFSGANVLTFGAGSRLTVL.

This CDR3 is CASSYSRTGGDEQFF. The CDR3 DNA reads as TGTGCCAGCAGTTACTCCCGGACAGGGGGGGATGAGCAGTTCTTC. The rearrangement uses TRBV6-2 or TRBV6-3 and TRBJ2-1; 10 bases line up with TRBD1. After removal of 0 bases from V and 8 bases from J, the junction contained 4 bases not matched to a gene. The germline V gene has CDR1 MNHEY and CDR2 SVGEGT. This CDR3 contains 15 residues.

V gene TRBV3-1 (or the pseudogene TRBV3-2) combines with J gene TRBJ1-5; D is unclear. CDR1 and CDR2 from the germline V gene are LGHDT and YNNKEL (reference sequence). CDR3 size: 13 residues. V was trimmed by 0 bases and J by 6 bases, leaving 6 bases between them. The CDR3 DNA reads as TGTGCCAGCAGCCAAGATCGCGGTCAGCCCCAGCATTTT. The encoded protein is CASSQDRGQPQHF.

The gene calls are TRBV5-1 and TRBJ2-3; weak D call: TRBD1 (6 bases). This CDR3 is built from 14 residues. Trimming shortened V by 6 bases and J by 2 bases, and 13 bases separated the two germline ends. Germline V gene data show CDR1 as SGHRS and CDR2 as YFSETQ. CDR3 loop: CASKTGGPTDTQYF. The CDR3 coding sequence is TGCGCCAGCAAGACAGGCGGGCCCACAGATACGCAGTATTTT. Full variable domain (remainder filled in from reference TRBV5-1 and TRBJ2-3): KAGVTQTPRYLIKTRGQQVTLSCSPISGHRSVSWYQQTPGQGLQFLFEYFSETQRNKGNFPGRFSGRQFSNSRSEMNVSTLELGDSALYLCASKTGGPTDTQYFGPGTRLTVL.

This chain uses TRBV7-3 with TRBJ1-1, with D possibly matching TRBD1 (6 bases). V was pared by 1 base and J by 1 base, with 7 bases between. The CDR3 sequence is 14 residues long. CDR1 and CDR2 from the germline V gene are SGHTA and FQGTGA. As DNA, the CDR3 is TGTGCCAGCAGCTTAATGGGGGCGAACACTGAAGCTTTCTTT. Translated, it gives CASSLMGANTEAFF. Complete variable domain (other parts from reference TRBV7-3 and TRBJ1-1): GAGVSQTPSNKVTEKGKYVELRCDPISGHTALYWYRQSLGQGPEFLIYFQGTGAADDSGLPNDRFFAVRPEGSVSTLKIQRTERGDSAVYLCASSLMGANTEAFFGQGTRLTVV.

The V and J genes are TRBV2 and TRBJ2-7; 7 positions agree with TRBD1. V shed 6 bases, J shed 4 bases, and the junction held 6 bases outside the gene matches. This CDR3 region has 13 residues. CDR1 and CDR2 (germline): SNHLY, FYNNEI. The CDR3 DNA sequence: TGTGCCAGCAGGGGCAGGGGGTCGTACGAGCAGTACTTC. Amino acid sequence: CASRGRGSYEQYF.

The genes are TRBV4-1 and TRBJ1-1, with D unclear. V lost 7 bases to trimming and J lost 0 bases, with 9 bases between them. Germline CDR1 and CDR2: MGHRA and YSYEKL. This CDR3 has 13 residues. The CDR3 region is CASKVSVNTEAFF. In DNA, the CDR3 is TGCGCCAGCAAGGTCAGTGTGAACACTGAAGCTTTCTTT.

The J gene is TRBJ1-5, the V gene TRBV7-9, with 9 bases aligning to TRBD1. The CDR3 contains 14 residues. Germline V lookup: CDR1 SEHNR, CDR2 FQNEAQ (reference sequence). Trimming took 6 bases from V and 4 from J; bases not matched to a gene: 4. The CDR3 DNA sequence: TGTGCCAGCAGGGGGACAGGGCCTAATCAGCCCCAGCATTTT. This codes for CASRGTGPNQPQHF.

The rearrangement joins TRBV6-5 to TRBJ1-6; TRBD1 aligns across 9 bases. CDR3 length equals 15 residues. CDR1 and CDR2 from the germline V gene are MNHEY and SVGAGI. The junction had 5 bases not matched to a gene; V was cut back by 6 bases and J by 5 bases. CDR3 in amino acids: CASRTWDRDNSPLHF. CDR3 DNA: TGTGCCAGCAGGACCTGGGACAGGGATAATTCACCCCTCCACTTT.

This clone has a handful of counts. V gene TRBV10-3 combines with J gene TRBJ1-6, with D unclear. This CDR3 contains 15 residues. V was cut by 3 bases and J by 8 bases, with 14 bases left in between. Germline V gene data show CDR1 as ENHRY and CDR2 as SYGVKD. CDR3 coding DNA: TGTGCCATCAGTGATTTGGGCCCTCCAGATTCACCCCTCCACTTT. Protein: CAISDLGPPDSPLHF.

The chain links TRBV6-2 or TRBV6-3 to TRBJ1-6; D perhaps matches TRBD1 (5 bases). Trimming took 2 bases from V and 0 from J, leaving 17 bases between them. The CDR3 loop spans 19 amino acids. Germline CDR1 MNHEY, CDR2 SVGEGT. The CDR3 protein is CASSYEAGHTSSYNSPLHF. In DNA, the CDR3 is TGTGCCAGCAGTTACGAGGCAGGGCATACGAGCTCCTATAATTCACCCCTCCACTTT.

The rearrangement uses TRBV28 and TRBJ1-2; possibly TRBD1 for D (6 bases). This CDR3 is 15 amino acids long. Germline CDR1 is MDHEN and CDR2 is SYDVKM. V dropped 7 bases and J dropped 4 bases, with 19 bases sitting between them. CDR3 DNA sequence: TGTGCCAGCACCCGAGGGGCAGGGGTAGGCTATGGCTACACCTTC. Its protein product is CASTRGAGVGYGYTF.

This rearrangement joins TRBV19 to TRBJ2-7; the D is unclear. V shed 5 bases and J shed 7 bases, with 18 bases lying between them. The V gene's germline CDR1 is LNHDA and CDR2 SQIVND (reference sequence). This CDR3 comprises 14 residues. The DNA for the CDR3 is TGTGCCAGTAGTCACCGGTTGGGCTCCGAGGAGCAGTACTTC. This codes for CASSHRLGSEEQYF. The variable domain in full, with the rest retrieved from reference TRBV19 and TRBJ2-7, is DGGITQSPKYLFRKEGQNVTLSCEQNLNHDAMYWYRQDPGQGLRLIYYSQIVNDFQKGDIAEGYSVSREKKESFPLTVTSAQKNPTAFYLCASSHRLGSEEQYFGPGTRLTVT.